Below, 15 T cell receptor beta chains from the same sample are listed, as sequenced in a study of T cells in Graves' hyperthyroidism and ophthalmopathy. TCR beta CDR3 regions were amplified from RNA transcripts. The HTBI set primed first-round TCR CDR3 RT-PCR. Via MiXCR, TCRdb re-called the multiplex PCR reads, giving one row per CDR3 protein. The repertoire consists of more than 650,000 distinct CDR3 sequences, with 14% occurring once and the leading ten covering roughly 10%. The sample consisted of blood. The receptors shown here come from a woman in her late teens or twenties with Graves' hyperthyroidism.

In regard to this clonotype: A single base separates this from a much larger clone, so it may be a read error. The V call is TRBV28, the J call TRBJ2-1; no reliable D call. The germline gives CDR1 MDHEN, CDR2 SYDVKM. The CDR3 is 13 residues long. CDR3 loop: CAGSPRIVNEQFF. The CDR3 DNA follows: TGTGCCGGCAGCCCCCGCATCGTCAATGAGCAGTTCTTC. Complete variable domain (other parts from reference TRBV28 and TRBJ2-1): DVKVTQSSRYLVKRTGEKVFLECVQDMDHENMFWYRQDPGLGLRLIYFSYDVKMKEKGDIPEGYSVSREKKERFSLILESASTNQTSMYLCAGSPRIVNEQFFGPGTRLTVL.

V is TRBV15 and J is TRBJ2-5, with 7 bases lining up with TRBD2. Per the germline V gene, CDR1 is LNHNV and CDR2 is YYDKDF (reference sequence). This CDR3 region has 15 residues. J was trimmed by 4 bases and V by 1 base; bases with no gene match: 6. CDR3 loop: CATSRGGGGRETQYF. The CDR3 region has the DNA TGTGCCACCAGCAGAGGGGGGGGGGGAAGAGAGACCCAGTACTTC.

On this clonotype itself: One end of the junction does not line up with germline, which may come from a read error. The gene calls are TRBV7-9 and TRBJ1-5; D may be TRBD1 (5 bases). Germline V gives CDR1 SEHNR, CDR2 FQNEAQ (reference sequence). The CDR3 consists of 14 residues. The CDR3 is CAGSYQGNNQPQHF. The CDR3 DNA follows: TGTGCCGGCAGCTACCAGGGAAACAATCAGCCCCAGCATTTT.

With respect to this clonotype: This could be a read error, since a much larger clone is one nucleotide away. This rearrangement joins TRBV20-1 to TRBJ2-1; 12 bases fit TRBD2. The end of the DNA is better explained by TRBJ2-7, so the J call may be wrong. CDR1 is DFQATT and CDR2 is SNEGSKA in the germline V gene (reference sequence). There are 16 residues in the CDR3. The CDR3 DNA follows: TGCAGTGCTTTTCCTAGCGGGAGGGCCTCCTACAATGAGCAGTACTTC. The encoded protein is CSAFPSGRASYNEQYF.

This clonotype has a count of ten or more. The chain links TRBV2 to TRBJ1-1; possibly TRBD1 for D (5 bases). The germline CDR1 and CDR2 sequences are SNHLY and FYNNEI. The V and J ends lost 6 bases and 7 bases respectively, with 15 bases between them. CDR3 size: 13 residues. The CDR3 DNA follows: TGTGCCAGCAGCTTGCAGGGTGTAAGTGAAGCTTTCTTT. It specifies CASSLQGVSEAFF.

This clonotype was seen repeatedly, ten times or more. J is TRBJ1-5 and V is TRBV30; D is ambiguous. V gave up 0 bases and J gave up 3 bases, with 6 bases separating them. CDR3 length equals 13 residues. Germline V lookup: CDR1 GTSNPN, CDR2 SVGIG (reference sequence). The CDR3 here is CAWSVQVNQPQHF. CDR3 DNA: TGTGCCTGGAGTGTCCAGGTCAATCAGCCCCAGCATTTT.

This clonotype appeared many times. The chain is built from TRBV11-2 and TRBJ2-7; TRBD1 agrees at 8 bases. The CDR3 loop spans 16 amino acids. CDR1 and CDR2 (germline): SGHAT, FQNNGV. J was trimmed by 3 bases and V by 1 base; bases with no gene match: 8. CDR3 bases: TGTGCCAGCAGCTTAGTGACAGGGGACCACTACTACGAGCAGTACTTC. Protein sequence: CASSLVTGDHYYEQYF.

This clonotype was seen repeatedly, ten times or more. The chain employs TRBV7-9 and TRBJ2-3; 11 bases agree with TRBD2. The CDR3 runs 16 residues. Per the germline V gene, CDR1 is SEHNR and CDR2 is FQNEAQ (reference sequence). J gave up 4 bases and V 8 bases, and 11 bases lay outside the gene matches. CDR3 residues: CASGTIAGGPADTQYF. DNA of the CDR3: TGTGCCAGCGGAACTATAGCGGGAGGGCCAGCAGATACGCAGTATTTT.

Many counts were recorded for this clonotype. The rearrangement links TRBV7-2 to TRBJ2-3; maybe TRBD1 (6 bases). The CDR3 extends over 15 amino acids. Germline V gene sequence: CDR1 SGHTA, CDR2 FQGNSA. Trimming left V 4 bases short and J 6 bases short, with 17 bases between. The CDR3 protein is CASSSGTPGVDTQYF. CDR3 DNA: TGTGCCAGCAGCTCCGGGACACCCGGCGTTGATACGCAGTATTTT.

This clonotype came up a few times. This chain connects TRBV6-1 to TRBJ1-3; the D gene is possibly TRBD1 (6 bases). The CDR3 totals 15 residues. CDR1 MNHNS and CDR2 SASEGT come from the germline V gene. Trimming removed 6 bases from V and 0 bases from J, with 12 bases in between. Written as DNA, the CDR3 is TGTGCCAGCAGCCCGCGGGACATCTCTGGAAACACCATATATTTT. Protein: CASSPRDISGNTIYF.

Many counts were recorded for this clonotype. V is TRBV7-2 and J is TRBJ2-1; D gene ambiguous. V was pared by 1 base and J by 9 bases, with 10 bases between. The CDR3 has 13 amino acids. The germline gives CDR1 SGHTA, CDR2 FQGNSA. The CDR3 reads CASSLVHGGEQFF. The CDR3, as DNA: TGTGCCAGCAGCTTAGTCCACGGCGGTGAGCAGTTCTTC.

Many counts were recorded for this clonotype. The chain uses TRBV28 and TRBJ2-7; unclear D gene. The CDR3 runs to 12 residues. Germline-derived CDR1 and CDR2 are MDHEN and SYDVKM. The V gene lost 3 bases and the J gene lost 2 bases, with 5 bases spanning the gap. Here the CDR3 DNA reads TGTGCCAGCAGTTTGTTTGCCTACGAGCAGTACTTC. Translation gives CASSLFAYEQYF.

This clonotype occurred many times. The DNA of the CDR3 is TGCAGTGCTAGAGCCCTGACCAGCGCCAAGACAGAGACTTACGAGCAGTACTTC. Translation gives CSARALTSAKTETYEQYF. The chain links TRBV20-1 to TRBJ2-7; tentative D call: TRBD1 (5 bases). This CDR3 is 18 amino acids long. Germline-derived CDR1 and CDR2 are DFQATT and SNEGSKA (reference sequence). V was shortened by 1 base and J by 4 bases, with 26 bases between the two germline ends.

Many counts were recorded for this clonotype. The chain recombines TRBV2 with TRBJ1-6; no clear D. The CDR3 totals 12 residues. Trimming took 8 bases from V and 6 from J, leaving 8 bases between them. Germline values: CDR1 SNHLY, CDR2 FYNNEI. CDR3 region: CASRQSNSPLHF. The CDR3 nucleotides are TGTGCCAGCCGCCAAAGTAATTCACCCCTCCACTTT.

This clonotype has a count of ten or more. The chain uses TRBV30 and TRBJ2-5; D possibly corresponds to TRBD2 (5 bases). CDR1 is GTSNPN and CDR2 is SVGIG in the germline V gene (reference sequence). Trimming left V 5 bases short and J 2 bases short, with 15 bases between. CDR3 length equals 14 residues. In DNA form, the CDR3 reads TGTGCCTGGGGGAGAGCGGCAGGACAAGAGACCCAGTACTTC. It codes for CAWGRAAGQETQYF.